These T cell receptor beta chains were read from a single sample in a study of a mutant IDH1 vaccine in newly diagnosed glioma. TCRdb keeps only in-frame clones here, not all; method: immunoSEQ multiplex PCR. The sample has over 80,000 clones; around nine tenths are singletons. The sequenced sample was PBMCs, obtained from a glioma patient treated with radiotherapy, temozolomide or both. The receptors were sampled from a woman aged 45 to 65 with glioma. Both conserved end residues are part of each CDR3. D genes are given only for firm matches. Size values are once, few and many counts, or a class for expanded clones, and some rows have none.

D: .; length: 15; J: TRBJ1-1; V: TRBV5-5; size: .; DNA: TGTGCCAGCAGCTTGCACAGGGTGGGTTTCACTGAAGCTTTCTTT; CDR3: CASSLHRVGFTEAFF
D: TRBD1; length: 15; J: TRBJ1-3; V: TRBV18; size: .; DNA: TGTGCCAGCTCACCACGGACAGGGGGTGGAAACACCATATATTTT; CDR3: CASSPRTGGGNTIYF
D: .; length: 16; J: TRBJ2-5; V: TRBV7-3; size: .; DNA: TGTGCCAGCAGCTTAAAGGGACCACCCGCCCCAGAGACCCAGTACTTC; CDR3: CASSLKGPPAPETQYF
D: .; length: 14; J: TRBJ2-3; V: TRBV5-4; size: .; DNA: TGTGCCAGCAGCGGGGCCTTTAGCACAGATACGCAGTATTTT; CDR3: CASSGAFSTDTQYF
D: .; length: 13; J: TRBJ1-2; V: TRBV30; size: .; DNA: TGTGCCCTGGCAGGTGTGGATAACTATGGCTACACCTTC; CDR3: CALAGVDNYGYTF
D: .; length: 11; J: TRBJ2-1; V: TRBV20-1; size: .; DNA: TGCAGTGCTGCCTCGTCCGCTCGACAGTTCTTC; CDR3: CSAASSARQFF
D: TRBD2; length: 16; J: TRBJ2-7; V: TRBV5-3; size: .; DNA: TGTGCCAGAAGCCGGGTGACTAGCGGGAGAGTCTACGAGCAGTACTTC; CDR3: CARSRVTSGRVYEQYF
D: .; length: 15; J: TRBJ1-3; V: TRBV6-5; size: .; DNA: TGTGCCAGCAGACTCCTACCCCGCTCTGGAAACACCATATATTTT; CDR3: CASRLLPRSGNTIYF
D: .; length: 13; J: TRBJ2-5; V: TRBV19; size: .; DNA: TGTGCCAGTAGTACCCCAGGGGCAGAGACCCAGTACTTC; CDR3: CASSTPGAETQYF
D: .; length: 13; J: TRBJ2-1; V: TRBV7-3; size: .; DNA: TGTGCCAGCAGCTCCAATCTAATCGGCGAGCAGTTCTTC; CDR3: CASSSNLIGEQFF
D: TRBD1; length: 18; J: TRBJ2-6; V: TRBV9; size: .; DNA: TGTGCCAGCAGCGTTGACAGGGGGCGACGCTCTGGGGCCAACGTCCTGACTTTC; CDR3: CASSVDRGRRSGANVLTF
D: .; length: 12; J: TRBJ2-1; V: TRBV28; size: .; DNA: TGTGCCAGCAGTTGGCGGTACAATGAGCAGTTCTTC; CDR3: CASSWRYNEQFF
D: TRBD1; length: 14; J: TRBJ1-5; V: TRBV28; size: .; DNA: TGTGCCAGCAGTGAAGGACAGGGCCTCCAGCCCCAGCATTTT; CDR3: CASSEGQGLQPQHF
D: TRBD2; length: 14; J: TRBJ2-1; V: TRBV6-1; size: .; DNA: TGTGCCAGCGCGATGGGCGGGAGGATCAATGAGCAGTTCTTC; CDR3: CASAMGGRINEQFF
D: TRBD2; length: 19; J: TRBJ2-1; V: TRBV19; size: .; DNA: TGTGCCAGCCGAGGGACTAGCGGGAGGGCCAAGAGCTCCTACAATGAGCAGTTCTTC; CDR3: CASRGTSGRAKSSYNEQFF
D: .; length: 15; J: TRBJ2-3; V: TRBV6-1; size: .; DNA: TGTGCCAGCAGTGAAAGGGCCAGGGTCGGAGATACGCAGTATTTT; CDR3: CASSERARVGDTQYF
D: .; length: 14; J: TRBJ2-2; V: TRBV5-5; size: .; DNA: TGTGCCAGCAGCTTGGAACTAGCTGGCGGGGAGCTGTTTTTT; CDR3: CASSLELAGGELFF
D: .; length: 15; J: TRBJ2-2; V: TRBV7-3; size: .; DNA: TGTGCCAGCAGCGAGACAGGACATAACACCGGGGAGCTGTTTTTT; CDR3: CASSETGHNTGELFF
D: .; length: 13; J: TRBJ2-7; V: TRBV19; size: .; DNA: TGTGCCAGTAGTTTGGGACTCCGCTACGAGCAGTACTTC; CDR3: CASSLGLRYEQYF
D: .; length: 14; J: TRBJ1-2; V: TRBV30; size: .; DNA: TGTGCCTGGAGCTGGGACCAACGGGACTATGGCTACACCTTC; CDR3: CAWSWDQRDYGYTF
D: .; length: 12; J: TRBJ2-2; V: TRBV9; size: few; DNA: TGTGCCAGCAGCGTGGGCAACGGGGAGCTGTTTTTT; CDR3: CASSVGNGELFF
D: TRBD2; length: 15; J: TRBJ2-7; V: TRBV7-3; size: .; DNA: TGTGCCAGCAGCTTAAGGGTCAGCGGGAGCCACGAGCAGTACTTC; CDR3: CASSLRVSGSHEQYF
D: TRBD2; length: 15; J: TRBJ2-2; V: TRBV19; size: .; DNA: TGTGCCAGTAGCGGGCGGGAGAGGGACACCGGGGAGCTGTTTTTT; CDR3: CASSGRERDTGELFF
D: .; length: 15; J: TRBJ2-1; V: TRBV6-6; size: .; DNA: TGTGCCAGCAGTTACAACAGGGAGTTTAACAATGAGCAGTTCTTC; CDR3: CASSYNREFNNEQFF
D: .; length: 13; J: TRBJ1-5; V: TRBV19; size: .; DNA: TGTGCCAGTAGTATTATGGAGGTACAGCCCCAGCATTTT; CDR3: CASSIMEVQPQHF
D: .; length: 14; J: TRBJ2-3; V: TRBV7-6; size: .; DNA: TGTGCCAGCAGCTTGGGCGGGGAGTGGGATACGCAGTATTTT; CDR3: CASSLGGEWDTQYF
D: TRBD1; length: 19; J: TRBJ1-5; V: TRBV4-1; size: once; DNA: TGCGCCAGCAGCGCTCGTAAGGGACAGGGACCTTATGGCAATCAGCCCCAGCATTTT; CDR3: CASSARKGQGPYGNQPQHF
D: .; length: 15; J: TRBJ2-7; V: TRBV11-1; size: .; DNA: TGTGCCAGCAGCTTCCTGACGGGAAGCTCCTACGAGCAGTACTTC; CDR3: CASSFLTGSSYEQYF
D: TRBD1; length: 16; J: TRBJ1-2; V: TRBV6-5; size: .; DNA: TGTGCCAGCAGTTACTCAGGGACAGGGGGCAGCTATGGCTACACCTTC; CDR3: CASSYSGTGGSYGYTF
D: .; length: 13; J: TRBJ2-7; V: TRBV18; size: .; DNA: TGTGCCAGCTCACCGAGCAGGGAGGACGAGCAGTACTTC; CDR3: CASSPSREDEQYF
D: TRBD1; length: 13; J: TRBJ2-7; V: TRBV27; size: .; DNA: TGTGCCAGCAGTTTATCTGGACAGGGCGAGCAGTACTTC; CDR3: CASSLSGQGEQYF
D: .; length: 15; J: TRBJ2-7; V: TRBV4-2; size: .; DNA: TGTGCCAGCAGCCAAGTTTCCGGACACGGCTACGAGCAGTACTTC; CDR3: CASSQVSGHGYEQYF
D: .; length: 14; J: TRBJ1-1; V: TRBV29-1; size: .; DNA: TGCAGCGTTGAACCCCAGCTCATGAACACTGAAGCTTTCTTT; CDR3: CSVEPQLMNTEAFF
D: TRBD1; length: 16; J: TRBJ1-4; V: TRBV5-1; size: .; DNA: TGCGCCAGCAGCATGGGACAGGGCGTACAGAGTGAAAAACTGTTTTTT; CDR3: CASSMGQGVQSEKLFF
D: .; length: 11; J: TRBJ2-7; V: TRBV30; size: .; DNA: TGTGCCTGGAGTCAATCCTACGAGCAGTACTTC; CDR3: CAWSQSYEQYF
D: .; length: 14; J: TRBJ1-2; V: TRBV7-9; size: .; DNA: TGTGCCAGCAGCTTAGCGGGCAGGGAGGGAGGCTACACCTTC; CDR3: CASSLAGREGGYTF
D: .; length: 17; J: TRBJ2-7; V: TRBV10-1; size: .; DNA: TGCGCCAGCAGTGAGAATCGCGACTTTTGGTCATCCCACGAGCAGTACTTC; CDR3: CASSENRDFWSSHEQYF
D: TRBD1; length: 14; J: TRBJ2-7; V: TRBV28; size: .; DNA: TGTGCCAGCAGTTTAGTTGCACAGGGGTACGAGCAGTACTTC; CDR3: CASSLVAQGYEQYF
D: TRBD1; length: 12; J: TRBJ2-7; V: TRBV5-1; size: .; DNA: TGCGCCAGCAGTCAGGGGGCCTACGAGCAGTACTTC; CDR3: CASSQGAYEQYF
D: .; length: 14; J: TRBJ1-6; V: TRBV19; size: .; DNA: TGTGCCAGTACCCTGGGGGCATGGAATTCACCCCTCCACTTT; CDR3: CASTLGAWNSPLHF
D: .; length: 15; J: TRBJ2-5; V: TRBV6-5; size: .; DNA: TGTGCCAGCAGGGCTCGGGGCAGGCGGGTGGAGACCCAGTACTTC; CDR3: CASRARGRRVETQYF